This passage covers 15 T cell receptor beta chains from one sample sequenced in a study of T cell changes during pregnancy in multiple sclerosis (dated by TCRdb to the late 2010s). The library was produced with the immunoSEQ multiplex PCR assay. Here the immuneACCESS table is served through TCRdb, limited to in-frame sequences with V and J called. Missing clones are a known gap in these copies; in checked studies unresolved V genes cover under half, and the rest lacks a known reason. The sample includes roughly 42,000 clones, with approximately 88% observed a single time. Roughly 0.57% of the sample rests with the top ten. Sample: CD4+ T cells from peripheral blood mononuclear cells, taken in the first trimester of pregnancy. All receptors derive from a female donor with multiple sclerosis, enrolled in a pregnancy study.

The chain has TRBV29-1 and TRBJ2-7; tentative D call: TRBD2 (6 bases). This CDR3 comprises 12 residues. Trimming removed 7 bases from V and 3 bases from J, with 13 bases in between. Germline loops: CDR1 SQVTM, CDR2 ANQGSEA. CDR3 coding DNA: TGCAGCGCTGTGGGGGGAGGCTACGAGCAGTACTTC. Encoded protein: CSAVGGGYEQYF.

The V call is TRBV10-2, the J call TRBJ2-6, with 7 bases matching TRBD1. Germline values: CDR1 WSHSY, CDR2 SAAADI. The CDR3 loop spans 16 amino acids. J was trimmed by 0 bases and V by 7 bases; bases with no gene match: 6. The CDR3, as DNA: TGCGCCAGCAACGACAGGGAAGACTCTGGGGCCAACGTCCTGACTTTC. It is translated as CASNDREDSGANVLTF.

The chain has TRBV7-2 and TRBJ2-5; 8 positions agree with TRBD2. Germline V gene lookup returns CDR1 SGHTA and CDR2 FQGNSA. The J segment lost 6 bases and the V segment lost 1 base, leaving 4 bases of the junction unmatched. The CDR3 length is 14 residues. The CDR3 protein is CASSLGAGVKTQYF. CDR3 nucleotides: TGTGCCAGCAGCTTAGGAGCGGGAGTGAAGACCCAGTACTTC.

The chain combines TRBV6-1 with TRBJ1-1; a possible D gene is TRBD1 (6 bases). The V and J ends lost 7 bases and 2 bases respectively, with 14 bases between them. Germline V lookup: CDR1 MNHNS, CDR2 SASEGT. The CDR3 runs 14 residues. The CDR3, as DNA: TGTGCCAGCACTCTGAGGGGGAGTAACACTGAAGCTTTCTTT. Amino acid sequence: CASTLRGSNTEAFF.

The genes are TRBV6-1 and TRBJ2-1, with D perhaps matching TRBD1 (5 bases). The CDR3 is 15 amino acids. V dropped 7 bases and J dropped 0 bases, with 13 bases sitting between them. Germline V gene lookup returns CDR1 MNHNS and CDR2 SASEGT. CDR3 loop: CASTYRLSSYNEQFF. In nucleotides, the CDR3 is TGTGCCAGCACCTACAGGTTAAGCTCCTACAATGAGCAGTTCTTC.

The chain is built from TRBV19 and TRBJ2-3, with D tentatively TRBD1 (5 bases). The germline V gene has CDR1 LNHDA and CDR2 SQIVND (reference sequence). The V and J ends lost 3 bases and 3 bases respectively, with 16 bases between them. The CDR3 runs to 16 residues. The CDR3 protein is CASSIRQPIGTDTQYF. CDR3 DNA: TGTGCCAGTAGTATCCGACAGCCTATTGGGACAGATACGCAGTATTTT.

The rearrangement uses TRBV4-1 and TRBJ2-7; TRBD2 might be the D (5 bases). The CDR3 has 15 amino acids. In germline, CDR1 is MGHRA, CDR2 YSYEKL. V shed 0 bases and J shed 7 bases, with 16 bases lying between them. The CDR3 loop reads CASSQEGSPSREQYF. In DNA, the CDR3 is TGCGCCAGCAGCCAAGAAGGGAGTCCTTCGCGGGAGCAGTACTTC.

V usage is TRBV28 and J usage is TRBJ1-2; 8 nucleotides match TRBD1. Germline CDR1 reads MDHEN; CDR2 reads SYDVKM. V lost 10 bases and J lost 7; bases outside the gene matches: 5. This CDR3 is built from 11 residues. The CDR3 protein is CATRTGSGYTF. The DNA for the CDR3 is TGTGCCACTAGGACAGGGTCTGGCTACACCTTC.

This sequence joins TRBV28 and TRBJ2-3; TRBD1 is a possible D gene (7 bases). V was cut by 7 bases and J by 5 bases, with 19 bases left in between. Germline CDR1 MDHEN, CDR2 SYDVKM. CDR3 size: 15 residues. The CDR3 sequence: CASNSRQGGLDTQYF. The CDR3 coding sequence is TGTGCCAGCAACTCCCGACAGGGAGGTTTAGATACGCAGTATTTT.

The CDR3 DNA reads TGTGCCAGCTCCCCGGACAGTTACACTGAAGCTTTCTTT. This codes for CASSPDSYTEAFF. The rearrangement uses TRBV18 and TRBJ1-1; possible D gene TRBD1, 6 bases. Germline V lookup: CDR1 KGHSH, CDR2 LQKENI. V lost 6 bases to trimming and J lost 3 bases, with 11 bases between them. The CDR3 length is 13 residues.

The chain employs TRBV7-2 and TRBJ2-2; TRBD1 matches at 8 bases. Germline CDR1 SGHTA, CDR2 FQGNSA. CDR3 length: 15 amino acids. V was pared by 8 bases and J by 1 base, with 6 bases of the junction left unmatched. This CDR3 reads CASGGTGLNTGELFF. CDR3 DNA sequence: TGTGCCAGCGGCGGGACAGGCTTGAACACCGGGGAGCTGTTTTTT.

The CDR3 DNA sequence: TGTGCCAGCAGGCCGACAGGCAATGAGCAGTTCTTC. This gives the protein CASRPTGNEQFF. The chain uses TRBV7-9 and TRBJ2-1; D might be TRBD1 (6 bases). This CDR3 comprises 12 residues. Germline V gene sequence: CDR1 SEHNR, CDR2 FQNEAQ (reference sequence). V shed 6 bases and J shed 6 bases, with 9 bases lying between them.

The V call is TRBV4-3, the J call TRBJ2-3, with a tentative D call TRBD1 (6 bases). The CDR3 covers 16 residues. V was clipped by 2 bases and J by 2 bases, with 14 bases between them. Germline lookup yields CDR1 LGHNA and CDR2 YSLEER. The chain's CDR3 is CASSQYTGRNTDTQYF. The CDR3 nucleotides read TGCGCCAGCAGCCAATACACAGGGAGAAACACAGATACGCAGTATTTT.

The V gene is TRBV29-1, the J gene TRBJ2-5; TRBD2 aligns across 9 bases. The CDR3 runs to 15 residues. Germline values: CDR1 SQVTM, CDR2 ANQGSEA. J lost 4 bases, V lost 6 bases, and 12 bases had no gene match. In DNA, the CDR3 is TGCAGCGTGAGTATAGCGGGAGCTGTAGGAGAGACCCAGTACTTC. Translating gives CSVSIAGAVGETQYF.

This chain connects TRBV30 to TRBJ2-1; tentative D call: TRBD2 (6 bases). CDR1 is GTSNPN, CDR2 SVGIG, per germline (reference sequence). V was clipped by 4 bases and J by 5 bases, with 18 bases between them. This CDR3 has 15 amino acids. As DNA, the CDR3 is TGTGCCTGGACGGTAGAGGCTAGCGCACACAATGAGCAGTTCTTC. Residues: CAWTVEASAHNEQFF.